Detailed here is one T cell receptor beta chain. From germline, CDR1 is MDHEN and CDR2 SYDVKM. V shed 5 bases, J shed 3 bases, and the junction held 5 bases outside the gene matches. The CDR3 runs 15 residues. The entry originates in a study of blood T cell repertoires in COVID-19. About the research overall: T cells, B-cell-depleted T cells, or PBMCs provided the cDNA or gDNA that served as material.

Source study methods: Amplification of reference gene primers was used by the study to estimate nucleated cell counts. Profiling relied on immunoSEQ multiplex PCR, and the TCRdb table lists in-frame clones only, not all of them. The DNA was the basis for D and trimming; V, J and clone size are from that table. This sample yields about 300,000 clones, of which approximately 84% are seen a single time; 4% to 5% belongs to the top ten. Enrolled through a virtual design, the participants were between about 18 and 89 years of age and came from roughly 22 US areas. Participant reports of clinical history set cohort assignment.

This receptor was taken from a man younger than 40 who had recovered from COVID-19. The J gene is TRBJ2-2, the V gene TRBV28, with 8 bases matching TRBD2. Sequenced material: PBMCs or T cells enriched from blood (not recorded which). DNA for the CDR3: TGTGCCAGCAGTCCCCGGGGGGGTTACACCGGGGAGCTGTTTTTT. It encodes CASSPRGGYTGELFF.